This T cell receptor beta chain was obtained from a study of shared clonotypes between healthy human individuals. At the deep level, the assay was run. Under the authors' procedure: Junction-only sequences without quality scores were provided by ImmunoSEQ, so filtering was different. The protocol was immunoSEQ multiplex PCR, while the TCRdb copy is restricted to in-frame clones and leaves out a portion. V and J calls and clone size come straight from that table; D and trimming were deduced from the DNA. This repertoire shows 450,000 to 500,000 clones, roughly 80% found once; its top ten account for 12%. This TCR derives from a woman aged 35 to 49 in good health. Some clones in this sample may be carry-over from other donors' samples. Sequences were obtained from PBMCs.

CDR3 region: CASSLVGRKGDTQYF. CDR3 nucleotides: TGTGCCAGCAGCTTAGTTGGGAGGAAGGGAGATACGCAGTATTTT. The gene calls are TRBV7-6 and TRBJ2-3, with TRBD2 as a possible D gene (6 bases). This CDR3 is 15 amino acids long. From germline, CDR1 is SGHVS and CDR2 FNYEAQ. Trimming took off 1 base at V and 5 bases at J, with 13 bases between the two ends.